Described below is a single T cell receptor beta chain sequence and its context. The data originate from a study of cytomegalovirus exposure and HLA in healthy donors. Trimming took 4 bases from V and 3 from J; bases not matched to a gene: 9. The CDR3 loop spans 16 amino acids. Germline values: CDR1 SGHRS, CDR2 YFSETQ. PCR primers comprised 60 Vbeta and 13 Jbeta primers. The assay was immunoSEQ multiplex PCR, and TCRdb's table has in-frame clones only and misses some. The sample records around 93,000 clones, roughly four fifths being singletons. The sequencing input was PBMCs. The TCR comes from a man aged 45-65 years in good health and CMV-seronegative. This sequence joins TRBV5-1 and TRBJ1-4; TRBD1 matches 7 bases. The CDR3 sequence is CASSTQGTASNEKLFF. CDR3 DNA sequence: TGCGCCAGCAGCACTCAGGGGACAGCTTCTAATGAAAAACTGTTTTTT.